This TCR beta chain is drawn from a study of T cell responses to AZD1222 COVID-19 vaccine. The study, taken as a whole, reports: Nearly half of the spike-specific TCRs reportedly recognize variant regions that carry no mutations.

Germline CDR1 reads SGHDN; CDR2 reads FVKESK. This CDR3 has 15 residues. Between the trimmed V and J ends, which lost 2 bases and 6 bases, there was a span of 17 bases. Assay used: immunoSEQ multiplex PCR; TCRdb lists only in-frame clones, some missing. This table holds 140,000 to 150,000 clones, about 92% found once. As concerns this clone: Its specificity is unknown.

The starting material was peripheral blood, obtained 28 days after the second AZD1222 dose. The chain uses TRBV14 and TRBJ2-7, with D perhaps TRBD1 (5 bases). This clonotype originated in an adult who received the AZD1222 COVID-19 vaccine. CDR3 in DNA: TGTGCCAGCAGCCAAAGAAGGGGCCTAACTTCCGAGCAGTACTTC. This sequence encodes CASSQRRGLTSEQYF. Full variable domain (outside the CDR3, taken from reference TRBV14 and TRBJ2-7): EAGVTQFPSHSVIEKGQTVTLRCDPISGHDNLYWYRRVMGKEIKFLLHFVKESKQDESGMPNNRFLAERTGGTYSTLKVQPAELEDSGVYFCASSQRRGLTSEQYFGPGTRLTVT.